This T cell receptor (beta chain) was captured in a study of monozygotic twins with inflammatory bowel disease. Using the 5' RACE reads, TCRdb records one entry per CDR3 protein without DNA. Seen in this sample are about 110,000 distinct CDR3 sequences; the ten most common clones hold over 10%. The specimen was blood. This clonotype was obtained from a human donor with ulcerative colitis or Crohn's disease, or a healthy co-twin of an affected twin (not recorded which).

The CDR3 spells CASSFAGVETQYF. The chain joins TRBV12-3 or TRBV12-4 to TRBJ2-5. The CDR3 is 13 amino acids.